Listed below are T cell receptor beta chains from one sample, sequenced in a study of a mutant IDH1 vaccine in newly diagnosed glioma. No antigens are known for them. Profiling relied on immunoSEQ multiplex PCR, and the TCRdb table lists in-frame clones only, not all of them. The table shows around 60,000 clones, with roughly 84% occurring only once. The specimen was PBMCs, collected from a glioma patient whose treatment included an IDH1 peptide vaccine. The receptors stem from a woman in her forties or fifties with glioma. CDR3s leave out the opening cysteine and the closing phenylalanine or tryptophan. A D gene is named only where the DNA matches it firmly. Clone size is given for some rows only: seen once, a few or many times, or a class if the clone is expanded.

D,V,J,size,CDR3
.,TRBV2,TRBJ2-4,.,ASSEALARDPKY
.,TRBV4-1,TRBJ1-1,.,ASSHSTRGNTEAF
TRBD1,TRBV9,TRBJ1-1,once,ASSGATGVFAEAF
.,TRBV2,TRBJ1-1,.,ASIRGLSTEAF
.,TRBV5-4,TRBJ1-2,.,ASSLQPNYGYT
.,TRBV5-8,TRBJ2-1,.,ASSPRERSYNEQF
.,TRBV5-8,TRBJ1-4,.,ASSFREEKLF
.,TRBV28,TRBJ1-1,.,ASSLRGGNTEAF
.,TRBV7-2,TRBJ2-5,.,ASSLGTEIQTQY
TRBD1,TRBV7-2,TRBJ1-1,.,ASSLLGTGSGVAF
.,TRBV4-3,TRBJ2-7,.,ASSQITGISYEQY
TRBD1,TRBV7-2,TRBJ2-6,.,ASSPTGSGANVLT
.,TRBV9,TRBJ1-6,few,ASSSDPGAGSPLH
TRBD1,TRBV18,TRBJ1-6,.,ASSLGQGGRDNSPLH
.,TRBV7-3,TRBJ1-1,.,ASSLSVTGNTEAF
.,TRBV7-3,TRBJ2-2,few,ASSLDAGELF
.,TRBV18,TRBJ1-6,.,ASSPSGTRGSPLH
TRBD2,TRBV7-3,TRBJ2-2,.,ASSLRRGGRGDTGELF
.,TRBV9,TRBJ1-3,.,ASSVDQGTSGNTIY